This TCR beta chain was sequenced during a study of shared clonotypes between healthy human individuals. Overall study context: Per donor, CD8 memory used one plate, CD8 naive used two, CD4 memory used three and CD4 naive used three.

The DNA input per sorted-subset replicate PCR was about 0.2 ug, corresponding to some 30,000 T cell genomes. TCRdb keeps only in-frame clones here, not all; method: immunoSEQ multiplex PCR. The sample lists some 2,500,000 clones; 93% were seen once. This TCR derives from a man aged 18-30 years in good health. Some clones in this sample may be carry-over from other donors' samples. Sample: naive CD4+ T cells from PBMCs. The subset denotes: CD45RA+ positively selected.

CDR3 sequence: CASSLRGGRVNNEQFF. CDR3 nucleotide sequence: TGTGCCAGCAGCCTCCGGGGCGGGAGGGTAAACAATGAGCAGTTCTTC. The chain joins TRBV11-3 to TRBJ2-1; 9 bases align to TRBD2. Germline assignment: CDR1 SGHNT and CDR2 YENEEA. V was pared by 5 bases and J by 5 bases, with 10 bases of the junction left unmatched. CDR3 size: 16 residues. Variable domain in full (rest from reference TRBV11-3 and TRBJ2-1): EAGVVQSPRYKIIEKKQPVAFWCNPISGHNTLYWYLQNLGQGPELLIRYENEEAVDDSQLPKDRFSAERLKGVDSTLKIQPAELGDSAVYLCASSLRGGRVNNEQFFGPGTRLTVL.